Sequencing of this T cell receptor beta chain was carried out in a study of blood T cell repertoires in COVID-19. As handled by the study authors: The assay estimated nucleated cells by amplifying reference gene primers. Data came from immunoSEQ multiplex PCR; TCRdb stores just in-frame clones and leaves some out. D and trimming were read from the DNA, whereas the V and J calls and clone size are those reported in that table. The sample consists of 100,000 to 150,000 clones, approximately 80% of them appearing once. With 4 bases removed from V and 0 bases from J, the gap between germline ends came to 17 bases. Germline V gene data show CDR1 as SGDLS and CDR2 as YYNGEE. CDR3 length equals 17 residues.

The sequenced sample was peripheral blood. This TCR came from a man aged 40-49 years with active or convalescent COVID-19. V usage is TRBV9 and J usage is TRBJ2-1, with a tentative D call TRBD1 (5 bases). The CDR3 protein is CASSSPWGRSSYNEQFF. As DNA, the CDR3 is TGTGCCAGCAGCTCTCCTTGGGGCAGGAGCTCCTACAATGAGCAGTTCTTC.